These T cell receptor beta chains were read from a single sample in a study of CD8 T cells in Susac syndrome. One entry per CDR3 protein results from TCRdb running MiXCR on the immunoSEQ multiplex PCR reads. The sample lists 150,000 to 250,000 distinct CDR3 sequences; roughly 95% were seen once. The sample consisted of CD4+ T cells from PBMCs. The receptors were gathered from a human donor with multiple sclerosis. Each CDR3 is given with its conserved first and last residue. D genes are given only for firm matches. Where a row states a size, it is once, few, many or the class of an expanded clone; other rows omit it.

cdr3_nt,cdr3_aa,clone_size,j_call,d_call,v_call
TGTGCCAGCAGCCAACAAAGTAGTAATCCATACAATGAGCAGTTCTTC,CASSQQSSNPYNEQFF,-,TRBJ2-1,-,TRBV4-2
TGTGCCTCTCGAGAGAGAGTCACAGATACGCAGTATTTT,CASRERVTDTQYF,-,TRBJ2-3,-,TRBV19
TGTGCCAGCAGTTTAACGGACAGGGGTACAGATACGCAGTATTTT,CASSLTDRGTDTQYF,once,TRBJ2-3,TRBD1,TRBV12-3/TRBV12-4
TGCGCCAGCAGCTTGGAGTCTAGCGGGAGGATCGAGCAGTACTTC,CASSLESSGRIEQYF,-,TRBJ2-7,TRBD2,TRBV5-1
TGCAGTGCCAGTTACGGACAGGTGGGAACCTACGAGCAGTACTTC,CSASYGQVGTYEQYF,-,TRBJ2-7,TRBD1,TRBV20-1
TGTGCCAGCAGTGTGGACAGGGGCTCCTACAATGAGCAGTTCTTC,CASSVDRGSYNEQFF,once,TRBJ2-1,TRBD1,TRBV6-6
TGCAGCGTCTGGGACAGGGAGGATGAGCAGTTCTTC,CSVWDREDEQFF,-,TRBJ2-1,TRBD1,TRBV29-1
TGTGCCACCAGTGTAGCGGGGGGTACAGATACGCAGTATTTT,CATSVAGGTDTQYF,-,TRBJ2-3,TRBD2,TRBV24-1
TGTGCCAGCAGTGAAAATACAGGGATCGATGGCTACACCTTC,CASSENTGIDGYTF,-,TRBJ1-2,-,TRBV6-2/TRBV6-3
TGTGCCAGCGGCGGGGGGCACAATTCACCCCTCCACTTT,CASGGGHNSPLHF,-,TRBJ1-6,-,TRBV2
TGTGCCAGCTCACCAATAGCAGGGGCCCCGATTTCCGAGTACTTC,CASSPIAGAPISEYF,-,TRBJ2-7,-,TRBV18
TGTGCCAGCAGCGCCCGACCGAGCGATGGCTACACCTTC,CASSARPSDGYTF,-,TRBJ1-2,-,TRBV9
TGTGCCAGCAGCTCCCCCGGGACTCCCCTCACCGGGGAGCTGTTTTTT,CASSSPGTPLTGELFF,-,TRBJ2-2,-,TRBV9
TGCAGTGCTAGTGCGAGGGTAGCGGGAGGTGTCGAGCAGTACTTC,CSASARVAGGVEQYF,-,TRBJ2-7,TRBD2,TRBV20-1
TGTGCCAGTAGTAGAACAGGGGGCTCAATAGGTGAAGCTTTCTTT,CASSRTGGSIGEAFF,-,TRBJ1-1,TRBD1,TRBV19
TGTGCCAGCAGCCTCGGGATCACTGAAGCTTTCTTT,CASSLGITEAFF,-,TRBJ1-1,-,TRBV7-9
TGTGCCAGCAGTCAAGGGCTGCACACCGGGGAGCTGTTTTTT,CASSQGLHTGELFF,-,TRBJ2-2,-,TRBV7-9
TGCGCCAGCAGCTTGGACCCAACCGGGACGGGAGCCACAGATACGCAGTATTTT,CASSLDPTGTGATDTQYF,-,TRBJ2-3,-,TRBV5-1
TGCGCCAGCAGCCAAGATTACCTAGCGGGGGGCCTTAATGAGCAGTTCTTC,CASSQDYLAGGLNEQFF,once,TRBJ2-1,TRBD2,TRBV4-1
TGCGCCAGCAGCCATTATGACTTAAACACTGAAGCTTTCTTT,CASSHYDLNTEAFF,-,TRBJ1-1,-,TRBV4-1
TGTGCCAGCAGCAGACTAGCGGGGGGGATCGCAGATACGCAGTATTTT,CASSRLAGGIADTQYF,-,TRBJ2-3,TRBD2,TRBV12-3/TRBV12-4
TGTGCCAGCAGACAAGGACTTGTCACCCACGAGCAGTACTTC,CASRQGLVTHEQYF,once,TRBJ2-7,-,TRBV6-6
TGCAGCGTTGAGGCGGGGGTAAGGGAAGCTTTCTTT,CSVEAGVREAFF,once,TRBJ1-1,-,TRBV29-1
TGCAGTGCCACGGACGGATTCAATCAGCCCCAGCATTTT,CSATDGFNQPQHF,-,TRBJ1-5,-,TRBV20-1
TGTGCCACCAGTGACCCTTTAGCGGGAGCGGGGGGCAATGAGCAGTTCTTC,CATSDPLAGAGGNEQFF,-,TRBJ2-1,TRBD2,TRBV24-1
TGTGCCAGCAGCCCTGCCACACCGCAAGAGACCCAGTACTTC,CASSPATPQETQYF,-,TRBJ2-5,-,TRBV7-9
TGTGCCAGCAGCCAAGATGTAATACCGGATTCAAATCAGCCCCAGCATTTT,CASSQDVIPDSNQPQHF,-,TRBJ1-5,-,TRBV4-2
TGTGCCAGCACCTCGACCAGGTTCGGGCAGCCCCAGCATTTT,CASTSTRFGQPQHF,-,TRBJ1-5,-,TRBV6-6
TGCAGTGCTCGGACACGCGGGAGCTCCTACAATGAGCAGTTCTTC,CSARTRGSSYNEQFF,-,TRBJ2-1,TRBD2,TRBV20-1
TGTGCCAGCAGTGAATCGGGTAGCAATGAGCAGTTCTTC,CASSESGSNEQFF,-,TRBJ2-1,-,TRBV25-1
TGTGCCAGCAGTTTAAGTGACACCCGAGAGACCCAGTACTTC,CASSLSDTRETQYF,-,TRBJ2-5,-,TRBV12-3/TRBV12-4
TGTGCCAGCAGACGCGAGAGCGGGAGGGGCTACGAGCAGTACTTC,CASRRESGRGYEQYF,-,TRBJ2-7,TRBD2,TRBV7-9
TGTGCCAGCAGGCTAGCGGGGGGTTACGAGCAGTACTTC,CASRLAGGYEQYF,-,TRBJ2-7,TRBD2,TRBV25-1
TGTGCCAGCAGCCGAAACACAGGGGCCTATGGCTACACCTTC,CASSRNTGAYGYTF,-,TRBJ1-2,TRBD1,TRBV3-1
TGTGCCAGCAGTTGGCCCCTCGGTGAGCAGTTCTTC,CASSWPLGEQFF,-,TRBJ2-1,-,TRBV12-3/TRBV12-4
TGTGCCAGCAGCTTAGAGGGCAGGTCCGGCCAGCCCCAGCATTTT,CASSLEGRSGQPQHF,-,TRBJ1-5,-,TRBV7-2
TGCGCCAGCAGCCGGTGGGACAGGGACAATGAGCAGTTCTTC,CASSRWDRDNEQFF,-,TRBJ2-1,TRBD1,TRBV4-1
TGTGCCTGGAGTGTAGGAGGAAACACCATATATTTT,CAWSVGGNTIYF,-,TRBJ1-3,-,TRBV30